A single sample is the source of the 27 T cell receptor beta chains below, sequenced in a study of vaccination effects on CD4 cells after COVID-19. Antigens of these TCRs are unknown. Under the ViraFEST assay, PBMC were stimulated with viral peptide pools so that antigen-specific CD4+ T cells expanded. Sequencing was performed afterwards. Subsequent to a culture period of less than twelve days, CD4+ T cells were isolated. Participants received two doses of either the BNT162b2 or mRNA-1273 vaccine. Using immunoSEQ multiplex PCR, the repertoire was profiled, and TCRdb retains in-frame clones only, with some absent. Altogether about 32,000 clones are present, 55% to 75% being singletons, with the ten largest covering around 12%. Sequences were derived from CD4+ T cells from PBMCs cultured with HCoV-229E spike peptides, sampled after COVID-19 vaccination. The receptors come from a human donor who received a COVID-19 vaccine.

This clone was detected only once. The genes are TRBV6-6 and TRBJ1-5; tentative D call: TRBD1 (6 bases). This CDR3 contains 16 residues. V was pared by 6 bases and J by 1 base, with 16 bases between. Germline V gene lookup returns CDR1 MNHNY and CDR2 SVGAGI (reference sequence). The DNA of the CDR3 is TGTGCCAGCAGGAAAAGGGGGATAGGAAGCAATCAGCCCCAGCATTTT. Translating gives CASRKRGIGSNQPQHF.

The J gene is TRBJ2-5, the V gene TRBV7-2; D is unresolved. Trimming pared 5 bases from V and 5 bases from J, leaving 9 bases between. CDR1 is SGHTA, CDR2 FQGNSA, per germline. The CDR3 is 12 amino acids. The CDR3 region is CASSRSQETQYF. The DNA for the CDR3 is TGTGCCAGCAGCCGCTCCCAGGAGACCCAGTACTTC.

The gene calls are TRBV9 and TRBJ1-6; D not certain. CDR1 and CDR2 from the germline V gene are SGDLS and YYNGEE. Trimming pared 4 bases from V and 2 bases from J, leaving 10 bases between. CDR3 length equals 15 residues. The CDR3 sequence: CASSPGPAYNSPLHF. CDR3 in DNA: TGTGCCAGCAGCCCCGGGCCGGCCTATAATTCACCCCTCCACTTT.

This clone was counted between two and nine times. This chain connects TRBV11-2 to TRBJ1-2, with D possibly being TRBD1 (6 bases). V gave up 10 bases and J gave up 0 bases, with 15 bases separating them. The CDR3 consists of 14 residues. Looked up from germline, CDR1 is SGHAT and CDR2 is FQNNGV. The DNA for the CDR3 is TGTGCCAAGCCGGGGGCCACAGCTAACTATGGCTACACCTTC. Amino acids: CAKPGATANYGYTF.

The chain joins TRBV19 to TRBJ1-3; no definite D call. The V gene's germline CDR1 is LNHDA and CDR2 SQIVND (reference sequence). The CDR3 totals 14 residues. Trimming left V 9 bases short and J 0 bases short, with 12 bases between. This CDR3 is CASTTGFSGNTIYF. CDR3 sequence (DNA): TGTGCCAGCACCACCGGATTCTCTGGAAACACCATATATTTT.

V and J are TRBV7-8 and TRBJ1-5, with a tentative D call TRBD1 (6 bases). The germline V gene has CDR1 SGHVS and CDR2 FQNEAQ. V was clipped by 5 bases and J by 4 bases, with 15 bases between them. The CDR3 has 15 residues. For the CDR3, the DNA is TGTGCCAGCAGCCCAGGGGCCAGTTTTAATCAGCCCCAGCATTTT. Its protein is CASSPGASFNQPQHF.

The V and J genes are TRBV3-1 (or the pseudogene TRBV3-2) and TRBJ1-3; D is perhaps TRBD1 (5 bases). Germline CDR1 LGHDT, CDR2 YNNKEL (reference sequence). The CDR3 consists of 16 residues. Deletions cut 0 bases from V and 7 bases from J, with 16 bases between. In DNA form, the CDR3 reads TGTGCCAGCAGCCAAGACTTCACGGGGGTCCTCAACACCATATATTTT. Translating gives CASSQDFTGVLNTIYF.

The sample holds a few counts of this clone. The J gene is TRBJ1-2, the V gene TRBV14, with 8 bases lining up with TRBD1. The germline CDR1 and CDR2 sequences are SGHDN and FVKESK. This CDR3 contains 13 residues. The ends lost 4 bases at V and 6 bases at J; junction bases unmatched: 4. DNA for the CDR3: TGTGCCAGCAGCCCTCAGGGGGCGGATGGCTACACCTTC. This gives the protein CASSPQGADGYTF.

The chain has TRBV2 and TRBJ2-2; D gene ambiguous. V was shortened by 4 bases and J by 5 bases, with 5 bases between the two germline ends. CDR1 and CDR2 (germline): SNHLY, FYNNEI. The CDR3 sequence is 12 residues long. The CDR3, as DNA: TGTGCCAGCAGTGTCTTTACCGGGGAGCTGTTTTTT. Translating it yields CASSVFTGELFF. Looking up the rest from reference TRBV2 and TRBJ2-2 gives the full variable domain: EPEVTQTPSHQVTQMGQEVILRCVPISNHLYFYWYRQILGQKVEFLVSFYNNEISEKSEIFDDQFSVERPDGSNFTLKIRSTKLEDSAMYFCASSVFTGELFFGEGSRLTVL.

V gene TRBV7-2 combines with J gene TRBJ2-1, with D unresolved. The CDR3 covers 15 residues. Trimming took 0 bases from V and 6 from J, leaving 12 bases between them. Germline loops: CDR1 SGHTA, CDR2 FQGNSA. The CDR3 region has the DNA TGTGCCAGCAGCTTAGCCGGTCGCTGGCGCAATGAGCAGTTCTTC. Encoded protein: CASSLAGRWRNEQFF.

The chain is built from TRBV11-3 and TRBJ2-5; D unresolved. The CDR3 is 13 amino acids. The V and J ends lost 3 bases and 5 bases respectively, with 10 bases between them. CDR1 is SGHNT, CDR2 YENEEA, per germline. CDR3 amino acids: CASSLNLWETQYF. CDR3 DNA: TGTGCCAGCAGCTTGAATCTCTGGGAGACCCAGTACTTC.

This clone was seen a few times. V gene TRBV2 combines with J gene TRBJ1-5; 8 nucleotides match TRBD1. The CDR3 runs 14 residues. Germline assignment: CDR1 SNHLY and CDR2 FYNNEI. The ends lost 5 bases at V and 4 bases at J; junction bases unmatched: 4. The CDR3 here is CASSIRQGNQPQHF. Written as DNA, the CDR3 is TGTGCCAGCAGTATAAGACAGGGGAATCAGCCCCAGCATTTT.

This clone was counted a few times. This rearrangement joins TRBV3-1 (or the pseudogene TRBV3-2) to TRBJ2-1; D unresolved. V was clipped by 3 bases and J by 7 bases, with 7 bases between them. The CDR3 totals 12 residues. CDR1 and CDR2 (germline): LGHDT, YNNKEL (reference sequence). The CDR3 DNA sequence: TGTGCCAGCAGCCAGAGGTGGAATGAGCAGTTCTTC. It encodes CASSQRWNEQFF.

The V call is TRBV13, the J call TRBJ1-1; D possibly corresponds to TRBD1 (6 bases). Trimming stripped 4 bases from V and 3 bases from J, with 15 bases between. This CDR3 is built from 15 residues. The germline V gene has CDR1 PRHDT and CDR2 FYEKMQ (reference sequence). The CDR3 DNA is TGTGCCAGCAGCTCGGAGGGGGAAACGGACACTGAAGCTTTCTTT. Translation: CASSSEGETDTEAFF.

This rearrangement joins TRBV6-1 to TRBJ2-1, with TRBD2 as a possible D gene (5 bases). The length of the CDR3 is 16 residues. The germline V gene has CDR1 MNHNS and CDR2 SASEGT. V was clipped by 3 bases and J by 6 bases, with 18 bases between them. CDR3 protein: CASSDLTMKSPNEQFF. In DNA form, the CDR3 reads TGTGCCAGCAGTGACTTGACTATGAAAAGCCCCAATGAGCAGTTCTTC.

The chain carries TRBV10-1 and TRBJ2-5, with D perhaps TRBD1 (5 bases). This CDR3 spans 14 amino acids. V lost 2 bases, J lost 6 bases, and 13 bases lay in between. CDR1 WNHNN and CDR2 SYGVQD come from the germline V gene (reference sequence). CDR3: CASSEAGSWKTQYF. The DNA for the CDR3 is TGCGCCAGCAGTGAGGCAGGGTCATGGAAGACCCAGTACTTC.

This chain uses TRBV5-6 with TRBJ1-2, with 9 bases that match TRBD1. There are 13 residues in the CDR3. Germline CDR1 reads SGHDT; CDR2 reads YYEEEE. The ends lost 4 bases at V and 6 bases at J; junction bases unmatched: 4. The CDR3 DNA is TGTGCCAGCAGCCGGGACAGGGCGCATGGCTACACCTTC. Amino acids: CASSRDRAHGYTF.

CDR3 amino acids: CASSPVVAGGSKAKNIQYF. As DNA, the CDR3 is TGTGCCAGCTCACCAGTAGTAGCGGGAGGGTCTAAAGCCAAAAACATTCAGTACTTC. This chain links TRBV18 with TRBJ2-4, with TRBD2 identical over 11 bases. CDR1 KGHSH and CDR2 LQKENI come from the germline V gene. This CDR3 has 19 amino acids. J lost 0 bases, V lost 2 bases, and 9 bases had no gene match.

The V gene is TRBV5-8, the J gene TRBJ2-3; D is uncertain. The CDR3 has 11 residues. The V end lost 0 bases, the J end lost 7 bases, and 3 bases lay between the germline ends. Germline V gene data show CDR1 as SGHTS and CDR2 as YDEGEE. CDR3 loop: CASSLDYTQYF. For the CDR3, the DNA is TGTGCCAGCAGCTTGGACTATACGCAGTATTTT.

The chain links TRBV15 to TRBJ1-1; D gene uncertain. Trimming took off 0 bases at V and 5 bases at J, with 13 bases between the two ends. CDR1 is LNHNV and CDR2 is YYDKDF in the germline V gene (reference sequence). The CDR3 contains 15 residues. In DNA, the CDR3 is TGTGCCACCAGCAGAGAAGCGGGTACATGGACTGAAGCTTTCTTT. Protein: CATSREAGTWTEAFF.

This clone has just a few counts. The rearrangement uses TRBV4-2 and TRBJ1-5, with D unclear. Trimming cost V 0 bases and J 5 bases, with 5 bases left between them. The CDR3 runs 13 residues. CDR1 and CDR2 (germline): LGHNA, YNFKEQ. The DNA for the CDR3 is TGTGCCAGCAGCCAAGATATGTATCAGCCCCAGCATTTT. Translated, it gives CASSQDMYQPQHF.

This clone has only a few counts. The CDR3 protein is CASQGGDNEKLFF. In nucleotides, the CDR3 is TGTGCCAGTCAGGGAGGCGATAATGAAAAACTGTTTTTT. The rearrangement joins TRBV3-1 (or the pseudogene TRBV3-2) to TRBJ1-4; a possible D gene is TRBD1 (5 bases). CDR1 is LGHDT and CDR2 is YNNKEL in the germline V gene (reference sequence). Deletions cut 9 bases from V and 4 bases from J, with 12 bases between. CDR3 size: 13 residues.

This chain links TRBV3-1 (or the pseudogene TRBV3-2) with TRBJ1-1, with D unresolved. The CDR3 sequence is 11 residues long. V shed 4 bases and J shed 0 bases, with 0 bases lying between them. Germline CDR1 LGHDT, CDR2 YNNKEL (reference sequence). The CDR3, as DNA: TGTGCCAGCAGCCTGAACACTGAAGCTTTCTTT. It encodes CASSLNTEAFF.

The chain carries TRBV5-1 and TRBJ1-1; the match to TRBD1 covers 7 bases. CDR1 SGHRS and CDR2 YFSETQ come from the germline V gene. This CDR3 has 14 amino acids. V lost 2 bases and J lost 2; bases outside the gene matches: 3. CDR3: CASSFGTVNTEAFF. The CDR3 DNA follows: TGCGCCAGCAGCTTCGGGACAGTTAACACTGAAGCTTTCTTT.

V usage is TRBV5-4 and J usage is TRBJ2-1, with TRBD1 identical over 10 bases. The J segment lost 4 bases and the V segment lost 0 bases, leaving 1 base of the junction unmatched. CDR1 is SGHNT, CDR2 YYREEE, per germline (reference sequence). The CDR3 is 15 residues long. The chain's CDR3 is CASSLGGQGYNEQFF. For the CDR3, the DNA is TGTGCCAGCAGCTTGGGGGGACAGGGGTACAATGAGCAGTTCTTC.

This clone was recorded only once. This chain joins TRBV18 and TRBJ1-6; D may be TRBD1 (6 bases). This CDR3 has 16 residues. With 3 bases removed from V and 10 bases from J, the gap between germline ends came to 19 bases. In germline, CDR1 is KGHSH, CDR2 LQKENI. The CDR3 region is CASSPQARGWGSPLHF. Written as DNA, the CDR3 is TGTGCCAGCTCACCTCAAGCGAGGGGGTGGGGATCACCCCTCCACTTT.

The rearrangement joins TRBV18 to TRBJ1-3; D call uncertain. The germline V and J ends were trimmed by 0 bases and 0 bases, with 9 bases remaining between them. Germline V lookup: CDR1 KGHSH, CDR2 LQKENI. There are 16 residues in the CDR3. The CDR3 here is CASSPPNSYSGNTIYF. The CDR3, as DNA: TGTGCCAGCTCACCACCGAACAGTTACTCTGGAAACACCATATATTTT. Complete variable domain (other parts from reference TRBV18 and TRBJ1-3): NAGVMQNPRHLVRRRGQEARLRCSPMKGHSHVYWYRQLPEEGLKFMVYLQKENIIDESGMPKERFSAEFPKEGPSILRIQQVVRGDSAAYFCASSPPNSYSGNTIYFGEGSWLTVV.